This T cell receptor (beta chain) was sequenced for a study of CD8 T cells in ankylosing spondylitis. Ten or more counts support this clonotype. There are 15 residues in the CDR3. The germline V and J ends were trimmed by 2 bases and 0 bases, with 10 bases remaining between them. Germline V gene lookup returns CDR1 MNHEY and CDR2 SMNVEV (reference sequence). A single record per CDR3 protein comes from TCRdb applying MiXCR to the 5' RACE reads. The table includes 200,000 to 300,000 distinct CDR3 sequences, roughly 8.6% detected once. The TCR comes from a male donor with ankylosing spondylitis or in good health (not recorded which). The sample was blood, either unsorted or a sorted T cell fraction (not recorded which). V gene TRBV27 combines with J gene TRBJ1-2; D gene ambiguous. The CDR3 nucleotides read TGTGCCAGCAGTTTAGTGGCGGCAGCTAACTATGGCTACACCTTC. This gives the protein CASSLVAAANYGYTF.